This T cell receptor (beta chain) is from a study of shared clonotypes between healthy human individuals. Deletions cut 0 bases from V and 4 bases from J, with 16 bases between. Germline V CDR1 and CDR2: GTSNPN, SVGIG (reference sequence). The CDR3 consists of 15 residues. Measured with immunoSEQ multiplex PCR; TCRdb has only the in-frame clones, and not every one. The repertoire holds millions of clones, with 90% to 95% as singletons. This sequence joins TRBV30 and TRBJ2-7; D gene uncertain. Sequencing was performed on naive CD4+ T cells sorted from blood. Subset here: CD45RA+ positively selected. The origin of this receptor is a man in his late teens or twenties in good health. The CDR3: CAWSVVPSIQYEQYF. Written as DNA, the CDR3 is TGTGCCTGGAGTGTCGTCCCTTCCATTCAGTACGAGCAGTACTTC.